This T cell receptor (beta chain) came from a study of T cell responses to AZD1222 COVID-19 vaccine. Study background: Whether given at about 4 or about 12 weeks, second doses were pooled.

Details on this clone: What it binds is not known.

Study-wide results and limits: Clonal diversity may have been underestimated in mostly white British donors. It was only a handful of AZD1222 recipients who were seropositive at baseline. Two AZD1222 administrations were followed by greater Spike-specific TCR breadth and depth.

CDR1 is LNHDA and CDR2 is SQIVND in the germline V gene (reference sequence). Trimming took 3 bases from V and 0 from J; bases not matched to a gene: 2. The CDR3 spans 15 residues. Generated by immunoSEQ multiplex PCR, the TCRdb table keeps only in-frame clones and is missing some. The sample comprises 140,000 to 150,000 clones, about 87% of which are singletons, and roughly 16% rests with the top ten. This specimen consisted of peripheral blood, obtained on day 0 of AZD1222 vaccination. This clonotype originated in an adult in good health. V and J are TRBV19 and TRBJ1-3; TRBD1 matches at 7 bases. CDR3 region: CASSMWTGSGNTIYF. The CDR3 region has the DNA TGTGCCAGTAGTATGTGGACAGGCTCTGGAAACACCATATATTTT.